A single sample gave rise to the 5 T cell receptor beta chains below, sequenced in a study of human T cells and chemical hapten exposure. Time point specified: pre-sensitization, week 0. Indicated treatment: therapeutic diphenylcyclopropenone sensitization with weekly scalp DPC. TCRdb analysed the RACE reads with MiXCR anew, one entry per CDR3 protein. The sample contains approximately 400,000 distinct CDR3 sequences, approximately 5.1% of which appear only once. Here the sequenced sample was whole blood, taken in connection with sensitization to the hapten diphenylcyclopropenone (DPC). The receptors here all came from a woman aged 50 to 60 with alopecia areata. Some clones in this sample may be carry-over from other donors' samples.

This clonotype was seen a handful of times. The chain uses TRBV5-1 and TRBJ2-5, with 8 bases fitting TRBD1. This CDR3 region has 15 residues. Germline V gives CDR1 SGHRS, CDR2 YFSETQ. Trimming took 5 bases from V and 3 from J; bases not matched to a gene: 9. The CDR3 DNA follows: TGCGCCAGCAGTCATCGGACAGGGAAGGAAGAGACCCAGTACTTC. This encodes CASSHRTGKEETQYF.

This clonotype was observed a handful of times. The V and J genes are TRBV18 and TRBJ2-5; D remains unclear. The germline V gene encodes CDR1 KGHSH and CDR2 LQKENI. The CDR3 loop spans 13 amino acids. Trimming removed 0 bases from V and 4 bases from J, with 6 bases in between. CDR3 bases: TGTGCCAGCTCACCACCCCAAACAGAGACCCAGTACTTC. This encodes CASSPPQTETQYF.

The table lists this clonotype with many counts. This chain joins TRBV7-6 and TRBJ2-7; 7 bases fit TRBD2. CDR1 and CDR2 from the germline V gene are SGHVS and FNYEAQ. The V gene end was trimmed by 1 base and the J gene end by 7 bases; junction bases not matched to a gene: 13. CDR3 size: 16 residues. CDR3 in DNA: TGTGCCAGCAGCTTAGAGCCAGGGACTACTATTTGGGAGCAGTACTTC. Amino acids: CASSLEPGTTIWEQYF.

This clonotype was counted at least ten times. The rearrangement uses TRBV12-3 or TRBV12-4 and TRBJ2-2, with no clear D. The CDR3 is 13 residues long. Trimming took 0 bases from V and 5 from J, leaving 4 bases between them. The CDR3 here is CASSLAHTGELFF. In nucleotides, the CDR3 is TGTGCCAGCAGTTTAGCCCATACCGGGGAGCTGTTTTTT.

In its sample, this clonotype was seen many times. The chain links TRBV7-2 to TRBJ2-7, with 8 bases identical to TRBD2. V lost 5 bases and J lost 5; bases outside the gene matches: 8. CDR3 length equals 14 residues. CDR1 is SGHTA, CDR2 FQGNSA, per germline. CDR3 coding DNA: TGTGCCAGCAGCCCGTCCGGGACTAGAAACGAGCAGTACTTC. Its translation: CASSPSGTRNEQYF.